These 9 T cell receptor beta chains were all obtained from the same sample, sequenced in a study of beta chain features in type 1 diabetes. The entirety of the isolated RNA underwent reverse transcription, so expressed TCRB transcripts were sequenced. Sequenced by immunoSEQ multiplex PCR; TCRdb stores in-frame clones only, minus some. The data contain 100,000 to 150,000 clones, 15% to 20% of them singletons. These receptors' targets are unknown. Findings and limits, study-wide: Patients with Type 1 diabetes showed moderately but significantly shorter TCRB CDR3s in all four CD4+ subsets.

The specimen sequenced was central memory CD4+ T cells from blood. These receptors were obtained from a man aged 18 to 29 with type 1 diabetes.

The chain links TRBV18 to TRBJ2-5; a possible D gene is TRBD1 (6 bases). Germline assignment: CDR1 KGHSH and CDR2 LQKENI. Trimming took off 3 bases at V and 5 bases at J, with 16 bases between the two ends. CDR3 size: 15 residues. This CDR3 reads CASSPIQGSSETQYF. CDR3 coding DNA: TGTGCCAGCTCACCCATACAGGGTTCTTCGGAGACCCAGTACTTC.

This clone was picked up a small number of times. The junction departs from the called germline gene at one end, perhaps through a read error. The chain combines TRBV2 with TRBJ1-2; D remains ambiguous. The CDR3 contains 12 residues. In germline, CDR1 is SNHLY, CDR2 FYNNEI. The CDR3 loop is CASREVVDGYTF. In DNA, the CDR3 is TGTGCCAGCAGAGAAGTAGTTGATGGCTACACCTTC.

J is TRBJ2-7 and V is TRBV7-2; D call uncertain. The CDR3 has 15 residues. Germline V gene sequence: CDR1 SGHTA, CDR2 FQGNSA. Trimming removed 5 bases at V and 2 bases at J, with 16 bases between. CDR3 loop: CASSQEDVSTYEQYF. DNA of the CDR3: TGTGCCAGCAGCCAAGAAGATGTATCTACCTACGAGCAGTACTTC. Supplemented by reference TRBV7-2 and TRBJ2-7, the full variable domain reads GAGVSQSPSNKVTEKGKDVELRCDPISGHTALYWYRQSLGQGLEFLIYFQGNSAPDKSGLPSDRFSAERTGGSVSTLTIQRTQQEDSAVYLCASSQEDVSTYEQYFGPGTRLTVT.

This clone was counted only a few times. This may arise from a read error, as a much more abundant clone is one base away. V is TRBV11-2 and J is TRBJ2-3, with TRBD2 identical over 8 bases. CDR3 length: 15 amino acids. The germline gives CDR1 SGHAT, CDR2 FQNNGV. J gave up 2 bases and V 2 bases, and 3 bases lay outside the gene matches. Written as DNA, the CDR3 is TGTGCCAGCAGCTTAAGGCGGGAGGACACAGATACGCAGTATTTT. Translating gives CASSLRREDTDTQYF.

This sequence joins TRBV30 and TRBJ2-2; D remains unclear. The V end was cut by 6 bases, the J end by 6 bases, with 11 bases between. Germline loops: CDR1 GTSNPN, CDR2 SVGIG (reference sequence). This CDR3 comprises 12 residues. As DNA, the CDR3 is TGTGCCTGCAGATTGGGTGCCGGGGAGCTGTTTTTT. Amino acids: CACRLGAGELFF.

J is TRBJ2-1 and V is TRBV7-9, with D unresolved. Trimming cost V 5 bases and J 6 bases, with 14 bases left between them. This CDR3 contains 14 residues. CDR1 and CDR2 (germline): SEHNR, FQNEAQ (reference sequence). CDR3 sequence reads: CASSAPPWGNEQFF. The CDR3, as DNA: TGTGCCAGCAGCGCGCCTCCTTGGGGCAATGAGCAGTTCTTC.

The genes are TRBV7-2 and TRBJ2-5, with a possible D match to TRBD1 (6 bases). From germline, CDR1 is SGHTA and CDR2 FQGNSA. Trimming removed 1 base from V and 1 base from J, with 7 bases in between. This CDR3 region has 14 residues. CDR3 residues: CASSLGTVQETQYF. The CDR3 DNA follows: TGTGCCAGCAGCTTAGGGACAGTCCAAGAGACCCAGTACTTC.

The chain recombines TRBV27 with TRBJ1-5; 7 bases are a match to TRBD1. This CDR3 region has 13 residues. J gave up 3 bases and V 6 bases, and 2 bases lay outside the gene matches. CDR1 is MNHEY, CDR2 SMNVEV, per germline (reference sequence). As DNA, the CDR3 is TGTGCCAGCAGGGGACAGTACAATCAGCCCCAGCATTTT. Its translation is CASRGQYNQPQHF.

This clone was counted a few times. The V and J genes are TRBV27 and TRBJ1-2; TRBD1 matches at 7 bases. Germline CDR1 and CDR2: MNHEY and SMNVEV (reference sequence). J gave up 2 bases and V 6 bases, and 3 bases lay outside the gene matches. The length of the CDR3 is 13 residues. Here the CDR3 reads CASRSTGNYGYTF. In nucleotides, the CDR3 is TGTGCCAGCAGGTCGACAGGGAACTATGGCTACACCTTC.